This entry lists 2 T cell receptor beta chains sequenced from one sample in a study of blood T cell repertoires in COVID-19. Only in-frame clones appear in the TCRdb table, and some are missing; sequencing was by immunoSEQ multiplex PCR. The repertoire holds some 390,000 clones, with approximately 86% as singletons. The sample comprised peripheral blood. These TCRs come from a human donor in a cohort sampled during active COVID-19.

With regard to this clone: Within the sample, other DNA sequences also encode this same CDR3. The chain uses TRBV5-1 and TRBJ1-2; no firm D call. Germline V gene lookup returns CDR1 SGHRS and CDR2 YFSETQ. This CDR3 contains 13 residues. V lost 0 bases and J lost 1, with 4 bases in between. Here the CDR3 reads CASSLDRNYGYTF. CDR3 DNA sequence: TGCGCCAGCAGCTTGGATCGTAACTATGGCTACACCTTC.

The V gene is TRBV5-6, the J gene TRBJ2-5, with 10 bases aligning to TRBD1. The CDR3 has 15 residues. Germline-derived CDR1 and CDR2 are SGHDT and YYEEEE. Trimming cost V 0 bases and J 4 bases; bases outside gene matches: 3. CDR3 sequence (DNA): TGTGCCAGCAGCTTGGGGGGACAGGGGCTAGAGACCCAGTACTTC. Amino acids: CASSLGGQGLETQYF.